A single sample is the source of the 26 T cell receptor beta chains below, sequenced in a study of Ad26.COV2.S vaccination and SARS-CoV-2 variants. The assay was immunoSEQ multiplex PCR, and TCRdb's table has in-frame clones only and misses some. The sample has roughly 420,000 clones, roughly 90% seen once; the top ten hold less than 4.5%. The treatment denotes: some 19 received Ad26.COV2.S at low or high dose, single or two shots; several received placebo; per-sample allocation not given. On day 63 after the first injection, vaccine and placebo recipients gave samples. Source: peripheral blood, taken in a trial of Ad26.COV2.S vaccine versus placebo. The receptors shown here come from a person aged 18-60 years who received the Ad26.COV2.S COVID-19 vaccine or a placebo.

The table lists this clone with a few counts. The chain uses TRBV29-1 and TRBJ2-1; no clear D gene. The germline gives CDR1 SQVTM, CDR2 ANQGSEA. This CDR3 contains 14 residues. The V end was cut by 4 bases, the J end by 5 bases, with 15 bases between. CDR3 in DNA: TGCAGCGTTGTATTTCCACTCTTGGACAATGAGCAGTTCTTC. Its translation: CSVVFPLLDNEQFF.

The rearrangement joins TRBV18 to TRBJ1-5; tentative D call: TRBD1 (6 bases). The CDR3 length is 18 residues. The germline CDR1 and CDR2 sequences are KGHSH and LQKENI. V lost 6 bases to trimming and J lost 0 bases, with 21 bases between them. CDR3 DNA sequence: TGTGCCAGCTCCAGCGGGTTGGGGGCGAGTTATAGCAATCAGCCCCAGCATTTT. It codes for CASSSGLGASYSNQPQHF.

V is TRBV19 and J is TRBJ1-6, with TRBD1 matching 8 bases. V was pared by 3 bases and J by 7 bases, with 11 bases of the junction left unmatched. CDR1 and CDR2 from the germline V gene are LNHDA and SQIVND (reference sequence). CDR3 length: 17 residues. CDR3 DNA sequence: TGTGCCAGTAGTATCGTCGACAGCGGACAGGGCAATTCACCCCTCCACTTT. It encodes CASSIVDSGQGNSPLHF.

The chain employs TRBV19 and TRBJ2-7; 10 positions agree with TRBD1. With 3 bases clipped from V and 2 bases from J, the junction kept 4 bases outside the gene matches. The CDR3 length is 15 residues. The germline V gene has CDR1 LNHDA and CDR2 SQIVND (reference sequence). The CDR3 reads CASSMGTGDTYEQYF. The CDR3, as DNA: TGTGCCAGTAGTATGGGGACAGGGGATACCTACGAGCAGTACTTC.

V gene TRBV5-4 combines with J gene TRBJ2-5, with TRBD2 matching 9 bases. The CDR3 is made up of 16 amino acids. The germline V gene has CDR1 SGHNT and CDR2 YYREEE (reference sequence). V dropped 0 bases and J dropped 2; count of bases not matched to a gene: 5. The chain's CDR3 is CASSLVAAGGQETQYF. The CDR3 coding sequence is TGTGCCAGCAGCTTGGTAGCAGCGGGGGGTCAAGAGACCCAGTACTTC. Full variable domain (missing parts from reference TRBV5-4 and TRBJ2-5): ETGVTQSPTHLIKTRGQQVTLRCSSQSGHNTVSWYQQALGQGPQFIFQYYREEENGRGNFPPRFSGLQFPNYSSELNVNALELDDSALYLCASSLVAAGGQETQYFGPGTRLLVL.

The chain recombines TRBV6-5 with TRBJ1-5, with TRBD1 matching over 9 bases. The CDR3 has 14 amino acids. The junction had 9 bases not matched to a gene; V was cut back by 6 bases and J by 9 bases. Germline V gives CDR1 MNHEY, CDR2 SVGAGI. The CDR3 is CASRLQGAGLPQHF. For the CDR3, the DNA is TGTGCCAGCAGGCTACAGGGGGCAGGGCTGCCCCAGCATTTT.

This clone has only one observation. The genes are TRBV5-4 and TRBJ2-1; maybe TRBD1 (6 bases). Germline CDR1 is SGHNT and CDR2 is YYREEE (reference sequence). V was trimmed by 5 bases and J by 10 bases, leaving 22 bases between them. The CDR3 extends over 15 amino acids. The CDR3 spells CASSSEQGTQAEQFF. Here the CDR3 DNA reads TGTGCCAGCAGTTCCGAGCAGGGGACGCAAGCAGAGCAGTTCTTC. Drawing the rest from reference TRBV5-4 and TRBJ2-1, the complete variable domain is ETGVTQSPTHLIKTRGQQVTLRCSSQSGHNTVSWYQQALGQGPQFIFQYYREEENGRGNFPPRFSGLQFPNYSSELNVNALELDDSALYLCASSSEQGTQAEQFFGPGTRLTVL.

V gene TRBV12-3 or TRBV12-4 combines with J gene TRBJ2-2, with D unclear. V lost 7 bases, J lost 6 bases, and 12 bases lay in between. The CDR3 extends over 13 amino acids. CDR3 DNA sequence: TGTGCCAGCACCCTTCGGGTCCCCGGGGAGCTGTTTTTT. Its protein is CASTLRVPGELFF.

The chain joins TRBV4-3 to TRBJ1-1; D ambiguous. V lost 1 base and J lost 1, with 10 bases in between. The CDR3 is 15 amino acids. The V gene's germline CDR1 is LGHNA and CDR2 YSLEER. The CDR3 bases are TGCGCCAGCAGCCAAGTCGGCATAGGGAACACTGAAGCTTTCTTT. Translating it yields CASSQVGIGNTEAFF.

The chain carries TRBV7-3 and TRBJ1-1, with TRBD1 matching over 8 bases. This CDR3 has 16 amino acids. From germline, CDR1 is SGHTA and CDR2 FQGTGA. The V gene end was trimmed by 5 bases and the J gene end by 4 bases; junction bases not matched to a gene: 12. The CDR3 bases are TGTGCCAGCAGCCCCAATCAAGGACAGGGCGGCACTGAAGCTTTCTTT. Amino acid sequence: CASSPNQGQGGTEAFF.

This rearrangement joins TRBV27 to TRBJ1-5; D is unclear. This CDR3 comprises 15 residues. Per germline, CDR1 MNHEY and CDR2 SMNVEV (reference sequence). Trimming removed 2 bases from V and 3 bases from J, with 11 bases in between. CDR3 in amino acids: CASSLRSAFNQPQHF. CDR3 in DNA: TGTGCCAGCAGTTTAAGGTCGGCTTTCAATCAGCCCCAGCATTTT.

The V and J genes are TRBV11-2 and TRBJ2-2; no firm D call. V was clipped by 5 bases and J by 6 bases, with 7 bases between them. Germline V CDR1 and CDR2: SGHAT, FQNNGV. The CDR3 sequence is 12 residues long. The CDR3 DNA reads as TGTGCCAGCAGCCCCCGGGCCGGGGAGCTGTTTTTT. Its protein product is CASSPRAGELFF.

This rearrangement joins TRBV11-2 to TRBJ2-3; the match to TRBD2 covers 11 bases. Unmatched junction bases numbered 2, after V lost 1 base and J lost 2 bases. CDR3 length: 16 residues. CDR1 is SGHAT and CDR2 is FQNNGV in the germline V gene. This CDR3 reads CASSLGLAGYTDTQYF. CDR3 DNA: TGTGCCAGCAGCTTAGGACTAGCGGGGTACACAGATACGCAGTATTTT.

The chain has TRBV7-9 and TRBJ2-5; 7 bases map to TRBD2. V gave up 5 bases and J gave up 4 bases; unmatched junction bases: 4. This CDR3 is built from 13 residues. The V gene's germline CDR1 is SEHNR and CDR2 FQNEAQ (reference sequence). The CDR3 sequence is CASSRRLAETQYF. The DNA for the CDR3 is TGTGCCAGCAGCCGTAGACTAGCAGAGACCCAGTACTTC.

This chain uses TRBV28 with TRBJ2-1; the D gene is possibly TRBD2 (6 bases). Germline V gives CDR1 MDHEN, CDR2 SYDVKM. With 3 bases removed from V and 5 bases from J, the gap between germline ends came to 11 bases. CDR3 length: 14 residues. The CDR3 loop is CASSLRLGNNEQFF. As DNA, the CDR3 is TGTGCCAGCAGTTTGAGACTAGGGAACAATGAGCAGTTCTTC.

This clone has more than one count but fewer than ten. The V call is TRBV30, the J call TRBJ1-6, with D possibly TRBD1 on 5 matching bases. CDR1 is GTSNPN and CDR2 is SVGIG in the germline V gene (reference sequence). V lost 5 bases, J lost 10 bases, and 12 bases lay in between. There are 12 residues in the CDR3. CDR3 bases: TGTGCCTGGGACAGAGGGGAGTCACCCCTCCACTTT. Its translation: CAWDRGESPLHF. The full variable domain, in which reference TRBV30 and TRBJ1-6 provide the parts outside the CDR3, is SQTIHQWPATLVQPVGSPLSLECTVEGTSNPNLYWYRQAAGRGLQLLFYSVGIGQISSEVPQNLSASRPQDRQFILSSKKLLLSDSGFYLCAWDRGESPLHFGNGTRLTVT.

The CDR3 region is CASSLFRGLSYEQYF. The DNA of the CDR3 is TGTGCCAGCAGTTTATTCCGGGGGCTCTCCTACGAGCAGTACTTC. J is TRBJ2-7 and V is TRBV28; D may be TRBD1 or TRBD2 (6 bases each). V lost 1 base and J lost 0, with 10 bases in between. CDR1 is MDHEN, CDR2 SYDVKM, per germline. The CDR3 runs to 15 residues.

The chain employs TRBV3-1 (or the pseudogene TRBV3-2) and TRBJ2-7; D may match TRBD1 or TRBD2 (5 bases each). Germline V gene data show CDR1 as LGHDT and CDR2 as YNNKEL (reference sequence). The CDR3 extends over 13 amino acids. V dropped 4 bases and J dropped 2 bases, with 9 bases sitting between them. CDR3 DNA sequence: TGTGCCAGCAGCCCGGGACCTACCTACGAGCAGTACTTC. Translating gives CASSPGPTYEQYF.

This chain joins TRBV5-1 and TRBJ1-6; D not resolved. Germline loops: CDR1 SGHRS, CDR2 YFSETQ. The CDR3 covers 14 residues. Between the trimmed V and J ends, which lost 1 base and 10 bases, there was a span of 12 bases. The CDR3 DNA reads as TGCGCCAGCAGCTTGTCCGCGTCGGAGTCACCCCTCCACTTT. Translating gives CASSLSASESPLHF.

This sequence joins TRBV5-1 and TRBJ1-1, with D perhaps matching TRBD1 (6 bases). The V end lost 0 bases, the J end lost 2 bases, and 11 bases lay between the germline ends. Germline V gene lookup returns CDR1 SGHRS and CDR2 YFSETQ. The length of the CDR3 is 15 residues. The CDR3 reads CASSLASTGNTEAFF. The CDR3 nucleotides are TGCGCCAGCAGCTTGGCCTCGACAGGAAACACTGAAGCTTTCTTT. Drawing the rest from reference TRBV5-1 and TRBJ1-1, the complete variable domain is KAGVTQTPRYLIKTRGQQVTLSCSPISGHRSVSWYQQTPGQGLQFLFEYFSETQRNKGNFPGRFSGRQFSNSRSEMNVSTLELGDSALYLCASSLASTGNTEAFFGQGTRLTVV.

CDR3 in DNA: TGTGCCAGCAGGATTTTGGGACAGGGGATTTATGGCTACACCTTC. Protein: CASRILGQGIYGYTF. The chain recombines TRBV5-6 with TRBJ1-2, with 10 nucleotides matching TRBD1. This CDR3 has 15 residues. The V segment lost 5 bases and the J segment 5 bases; nucleotides outside the gene matches: 9. Germline lookup yields CDR1 SGHDT and CDR2 YYEEEE. The variable domain in full, with the rest retrieved from reference TRBV5-6 and TRBJ1-2, is DAGVTQSPTHLIKTRGQQVTLRCSPKSGHDTVSWYQQALGQGPQFIFQYYEEEERQRGNFPDRFSGHQFPNYSSELNVNALLLGDSALYLCASRILGQGIYGYTFGSGTRLTVV.

This clone was detected only once. The V and J genes are TRBV7-8 and TRBJ2-3; TRBD2 aligns across 11 bases. Germline lookup yields CDR1 SGHVS and CDR2 FQNEAQ. The junction had 9 bases not matched to a gene; V was cut back by 4 bases and J by 3 bases. The CDR3 is made up of 17 amino acids. CDR3 nucleotide sequence: TGTGCCAGCAGCTCCCTAGCGGGGGGATATGGGACAGATACGCAGTATTTT. It specifies CASSSLAGGYGTDTQYF.

A few counts support this clone. The chain is built from TRBV28 and TRBJ2-7; D tentatively reads TRBD1 or TRBD2 (6 bases each). Germline CDR1 and CDR2: MDHEN and SYDVKM. V lost 2 bases, J lost 3 bases, and 17 bases lay in between. CDR3 size: 16 residues. Written as DNA, the CDR3 is TGTGCCAGCAGTTTACCGGGGGCAGGGGAAGACTACGAGCAGTACTTC. Its protein product is CASSLPGAGEDYEQYF.

V is TRBV4-1 and J is TRBJ1-1; D is unclear. V was shortened by 6 bases and J by 5 bases, with 7 bases between the two germline ends. The CDR3 is made up of 11 amino acids. Germline values: CDR1 MGHRA, CDR2 YSYEKL. The CDR3 reads CASSYGTEAFF. In nucleotides, the CDR3 is TGCGCCAGCAGTTATGGTACTGAAGCTTTCTTT.

The chain has TRBV5-1 and TRBJ2-3; D is ambiguous. The germline gives CDR1 SGHRS, CDR2 YFSETQ. Trimming left V 5 bases short and J 1 base short, with 8 bases between. This CDR3 region has 13 residues. The CDR3 is CASRVSGTDTQYF. CDR3 bases: TGCGCCAGCAGGGTTTCCGGCACAGATACGCAGTATTTT.

This chain joins TRBV24-1 and TRBJ2-7; TRBD1 aligns across 9 bases. The CDR3 loop spans 18 amino acids. Germline lookup yields CDR1 KGHDR and CDR2 SFDVKD. J was trimmed by 0 bases and V by 0 bases; bases with no gene match: 8. The CDR3 DNA follows: TGTGCCACCAGTGATTTGGGGACAGGGATAATCTCCTCCTACGAGCAGTACTTC. Its protein is CATSDLGTGIISSYEQYF.